This entry describes one TCR beta chain. What it recognizes is unknown. TCRdb derives one entry per CDR3 protein from the 5' RACE reads, leaving out DNA. The repertoire shows roughly 420,000 distinct CDR3 sequences; the top ten hold 7.3%. Germline CDR1 DFQATT, CDR2 SNEGSKA (reference sequence). The CDR3 loop spans 13 amino acids. These data are taken from a study of T cells expressing NK-cell markers. General observations from the study: Leadership of the CD3+CD56-NKG2C+ fraction also belonged to these clonotypes in four donors.

The J gene is TRBJ2-5, the V gene TRBV20-1; the TCRdb call, TRBD1, lacks DNA for checking. The sample taken for sequencing was blood T cells: a sorted CD56 or NKG2C T cell subset, CD4+ or CD8+ T cells, or bulk PBMC T cells (not recorded which). The TCR comes from a woman between 18 and 70 years old in good health. The CDR3 region is CSARKDRDETQYF.